This T cell receptor (beta chain) came from a study of blood T cells in healthy people across ages. The study, taken as a whole, reports: Per million T cells, TCR beta diversity dropped about linearly as age rose.

PBMCs, at least 6 million per sample, were isolated. CDR1 SNHLY and CDR2 FYNNEI come from the germline V gene. The CDR3 has 16 residues. V gave up 7 bases and J gave up 0 bases, with 15 bases separating them. Next came a second PCR, run for about 6 to 12 cycles, which used a sample-barcoded 5' primer along with a J-beta primer mix. TCRdb ran MiXCR on the 5' RACE reads and lists one entry per CDR3 protein. This table has 760,000 or so distinct CDR3 sequences, around a quarter appearing once. As regards this clonotype: Its antigen is as yet unknown.

This sample was shared with a second study, whose subject was T cells of mothers and their children. From that paper: Unrelated mother-child pairs always had slightly, but never significantly, lower normalized overlap than related pairs.

This receptor was identified in a boy aged 5-17 years in good health. The material sequenced was blood. This sequence joins TRBV2 and TRBJ2-2, with TRBD2 as a possible D gene (5 bases). CDR3 sequence (DNA): TGTGCCAGCAAACTAGTCCCAACGTCGAACACCGGGGAGCTGTTTTTT. Protein sequence: CASKLVPTSNTGELFF.